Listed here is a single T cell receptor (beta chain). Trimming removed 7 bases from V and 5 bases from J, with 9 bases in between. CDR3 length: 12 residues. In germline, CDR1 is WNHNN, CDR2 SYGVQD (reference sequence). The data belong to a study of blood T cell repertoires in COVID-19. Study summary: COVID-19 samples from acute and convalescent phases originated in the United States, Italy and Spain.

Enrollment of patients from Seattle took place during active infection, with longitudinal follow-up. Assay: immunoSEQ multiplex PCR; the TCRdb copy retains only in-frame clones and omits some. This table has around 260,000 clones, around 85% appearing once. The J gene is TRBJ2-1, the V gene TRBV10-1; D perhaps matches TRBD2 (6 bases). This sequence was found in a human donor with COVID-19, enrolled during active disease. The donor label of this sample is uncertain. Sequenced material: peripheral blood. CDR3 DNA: TGCGCCAGCACACCTAGCGACAATGAGCAGTTCTTC. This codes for CASTPSDNEQFF.